The rows below give T cell receptor beta chains drawn from one sample of a study of beta chain features in type 1 diabetes. Some clones are missing from TCRdb's copy, which holds only in-frame ones; the method was immunoSEQ multiplex PCR. The sample has nearly 700,000 clones, around 15% seen once; the top ten hold 0.02% to 0.025%. Sequencing used naive CD4+ T cells from blood. These receptors were obtained from a man aged 18 to 30 with type 1 diabetes. The CDR3 runs from the conserved cysteine through the conserved F or W. The D gene is left open where the match is weak. The size entry is marked missing in some rows and otherwise reads once, few, many or a size class.

V	J	size	D	DNA	CDR3
TRBV21-1	TRBJ1-1	few	-	TGTGCCACTCACAACTTCGGGACAGGGGACACTGAAGCTTTCTTT	CATHNFGTGDTEAFF
TRBV5-1	TRBJ1-1	-	-	TGCGCCAGCAGCTGGGGCGGGACTGAAGCTTTCTTT	CASSWGGTEAFF
TRBV27	TRBJ1-5	few	-	TGTGCCAGCAGTTTATCAGGGGTTCAGCCCCAGCATTTT	CASSLSGVQPQHF
TRBV2	TRBJ2-5	-	-	TGTGCCAGCAGTGAAGTTGTGTCTTCGGAGACCCAGTACTTC	CASSEVVSSETQYF
TRBV9	TRBJ1-2	-	-	TGTGCCAGCAGCGTGAACGCCGGGACGGTGAACTATGGCTACACCTTC	CASSVNAGTVNYGYTF
TRBV9	TRBJ2-1	-	-	TGTGCCAGCAGCGGGGGTAGCTCCTACAATGAGCAGTTCTTC	CASSGGSSYNEQFF
TRBV10-3	TRBJ1-1	-	-	TGTGCCATCAGTGGCGTGACCGCTACCCTTATGAACACTGAAGCTTTCTTT	CAISGVTATLMNTEAFF
TRBV11-3	TRBJ2-3	-	-	TGTGCCAGCAGCTCCCTCTGGGAGGAGGGCACAGATACGCAGTATTTT	CASSSLWEEGTDTQYF
TRBV30	TRBJ1-1	few	-	TGTGCCTGGAGTGAGGGGATGAACACTGAAGCTTTCTTT	CAWSEGMNTEAFF
TRBV18	TRBJ1-6	-	TRBD1	TGTGCCAGCTCATTCGATCCTTTCGGGACAGGGCAACCTTCACCCCTCCACTTT	CASSFDPFGTGQPSPLHF
TRBV7-9	TRBJ1-1	-	-	TGTGCCAGCAGCCGTCTGTATCAGGGCCTGATGAACACTGAAGCTTTCTTT	CASSRLYQGLMNTEAFF
TRBV12-5	TRBJ1-3	few	-	TGTGCTAGTGGGTCCAGGGAATCTGGAAACACCATATATTTT	CASGSRESGNTIYF
TRBV11-2	TRBJ1-1	few	TRBD1	TGTGCCAGCAGCTTCGGAGGGGGACAGGGAATCTCTGAAGCTTTCTTT	CASSFGGGQGISEAFF
TRBV29-1	TRBJ2-1	-	TRBD1	TGCAGCCCCCTGGGACAGGGGAATGAGCAGTTCTTC	CSPLGQGNEQFF